The 19 T cell receptor beta chains in this list originate from one sample, sequenced in a study of T-cell memory formation after mild COVID-19. In TCRdb, the 5' RACE reads were re-called with MiXCR into one record per CDR3 protein. The table shows roughly 450,000 distinct CDR3 sequences, with about 20% occurring only once. Sample: PBMCs or a T cell subset sorted from them (not recorded which). All receptors derive from an adult woman who had mild COVID-19 (a few samples of this study predate the infection). Cell type and time point are not known.

DNA of the CDR3: TGTGCCAGCAAGACGCAGGGTATAAACTATGGCTACACCTTC. As protein: CASKTQGINYGYTF. J is TRBJ1-2 and V is TRBV27, with D possibly TRBD1 on 5 matching bases. The CDR3 runs to 14 residues. Trimming took off 7 bases at V and 2 bases at J, with 14 bases between the two ends. Germline assignment: CDR1 MNHEY and CDR2 SMNVEV (reference sequence).

This clonotype was counted a few times. The rearrangement joins TRBV24-1 to TRBJ2-5, with 8 nucleotides matching TRBD1. The CDR3 length is 16 residues. V lost 4 bases, J lost 5 bases, and 11 bases stayed unmatched. In germline, CDR1 is KGHDR, CDR2 SFDVKD. For the CDR3, the DNA is TGTGCCACCAGTGACAATGACAGGGGTCGATTCGAGACCCAGTACTTC. It translates to CATSDNDRGRFETQYF.

As to this clonotype: Mismatch with germline at one junction end may stem from a read error. The rearrangement joins TRBV6-5 to TRBJ2-1, with 7 bases lining up with TRBD2. The CDR3 sequence is 15 residues long. The V gene's germline CDR1 is MNHEY and CDR2 SVGAGI. The CDR3 sequence is CASSSGVRGPSFCVF. DNA for the CDR3: TGTGCCAGCAGTAGCGGGGTGAGGGGCCCCTCGTTCTGTGTCTTC.

The sample holds a few counts of this clonotype. The chain has TRBV10-3 and TRBJ1-1, with no clear D. Trimming took off 3 bases at V and 1 base at J, with 6 bases between the two ends. The germline V gene encodes CDR1 ENHRY and CDR2 SYGVKD. The CDR3 contains 13 residues. CDR3 in amino acids: CAISERGNTEAFF. As DNA, the CDR3 is TGTGCCATCAGTGAACGAGGGAACACTGAAGCTTTCTTT.

In its sample, this clonotype was seen a few times. The chain joins TRBV11-2 to TRBJ2-2; the match to TRBD2 covers 13 bases. This CDR3 contains 16 residues. Germline V gene sequence: CDR1 SGHAT, CDR2 FQNNGV. The junction had 4 bases not matched to a gene; V was cut back by 5 bases and J by 4 bases. The CDR3, as DNA: TGTGCCAGCAGCACCACTAGCGGGAGGGTCACCGGGGAGCTGTTTTTT. Residues: CASSTTSGRVTGELFF.

This clonotype was detected many times. This chain links TRBV5-1 with TRBJ2-1; 14 bases align to TRBD2. Germline V gene lookup returns CDR1 SGHRS and CDR2 YFSETQ. CDR3 length equals 17 residues. Germline trimming cut 4 bases from V and 3 bases from J; bases unmatched to any gene: 6. The CDR3 coding sequence is TGCGCCAGCAGCCATACGGGACTAGCGGGGGTCTACAATGAGCAGTTCTTC. Amino acids: CASSHTGLAGVYNEQFF.

J is TRBJ2-3 and V is TRBV11-3, with a tentative D call TRBD2 (5 bases). CDR1 SGHNT and CDR2 YENEEA come from the germline V gene. V was shortened by 2 bases and J by 5 bases, with 5 bases between the two germline ends. The CDR3 totals 12 residues. The CDR3 DNA sequence: TGTGCCAGCAGCTTACGGGAAGATACGCAGTATTTT. It specifies CASSLREDTQYF.

The CDR3 region has the DNA TGTGCCCCTGGGGAGGCGGTGCAAGAGACCCAGTACTTC. Protein product: CAPGEAVQETQYF. The V call is TRBV15, the J call TRBJ2-5, with D possibly TRBD2 on 6 matching bases. The ends were cut back, 11 bases at V and 2 bases at J, with 15 bases in the middle. The CDR3 totals 13 residues. Germline V gene sequence: CDR1 LNHNV, CDR2 YYDKDF (reference sequence).

The chain joins TRBV7-8 to TRBJ1-2; 9 nucleotides align to TRBD1. CDR3 length: 13 residues. Germline V gives CDR1 SGHVS, CDR2 FQNEAQ. V was pared by 2 bases and J by 12 bases, with 7 bases of the junction left unmatched. This CDR3 reads CASSLLTGTGNTF. CDR3 bases: TGTGCCAGCAGCTTATTAACCGGGACAGGGAACACCTTC.

This clonotype was picked up many times. The rearrangement links TRBV7-9 to TRBJ1-1, with D unclear. Trimming removed 6 bases at V and 0 bases at J, with 5 bases between. Germline V gene sequence: CDR1 SEHNR, CDR2 FQNEAQ (reference sequence). This CDR3 region has 12 residues. In DNA form, the CDR3 reads TGTGCCAGCAGACCCATGAACACTGAAGCTTTCTTT. Its translation is CASRPMNTEAFF. The variable domain in full, completed from reference TRBV7-9 and TRBJ1-1, reads DTGVSQNPRHKITKRGQNVTFRCDPISEHNRLYWYRQTLGQGPEFLTYFQNEAQLEKSRLLSDRFSAERPKGSFSTLEIQRTEQGDSAMYLCASRPMNTEAFFGQGTRLTVV.

This clonotype was picked up one time. The chain is built from TRBV7-9 and TRBJ2-3, with 9 bases that match TRBD1. V lost 2 bases to trimming and J lost 2 bases; unmatched junction nucleotides: 8. Germline CDR1 and CDR2: SEHNR and FQNEAQ (reference sequence). This CDR3 contains 17 residues. In DNA, the CDR3 is TGTGCCAGCAGCTTATTGTCGCGACAGGGGGTCACAGATACGCAGTATTTT. Its protein is CASSLLSRQGVTDTQYF.

The chain combines TRBV18 with TRBJ1-4, with TRBD1 matching 7 bases. The CDR3 length is 15 residues. V was pared by 3 bases and J by 5 bases, with 6 bases of the junction left unmatched. CDR1 KGHSH and CDR2 LQKENI come from the germline V gene. In DNA, the CDR3 is TGTGCCAGCTCACCCTCGGACAGGAGGAATGAAAAACTGTTTTTT. Encoded protein: CASSPSDRRNEKLFF.

The chain has TRBV9 and TRBJ2-1; TRBD2 is a possible D gene (6 bases). The CDR3 covers 15 residues. The V and J ends lost 5 bases and 1 base respectively, with 13 bases between them. Germline V lookup: CDR1 SGDLS, CDR2 YYNGEE. The CDR3, as DNA: TGTGCCAGCAGTCCTACGGGGGAATCCTACAATGAGCAGTTCTTC. Protein product: CASSPTGESYNEQFF.

The table lists this clonotype with a few counts. The rearrangement joins TRBV20-1 to TRBJ1-2; TRBD1 matches 8 bases. With 3 bases clipped from V and 4 bases from J, the junction kept 4 bases outside the gene matches. Germline V CDR1 and CDR2: DFQATT, SNEGSKA (reference sequence). The CDR3 totals 13 residues. The CDR3 coding sequence is TGCAGTGCTAGCCGGACAGGGCTCTATGGCTACACCTTC. It specifies CSASRTGLYGYTF.

The rearrangement uses TRBV9 and TRBJ1-1, with D hard to call. The CDR3 runs to 13 residues. The V end was cut by 2 bases, the J end by 1 base, with 6 bases between. Looked up from germline, CDR1 is SGDLS and CDR2 is YYNGEE. The CDR3 here is CASSVSGNTEAFF. CDR3 coding DNA: TGTGCCAGCAGCGTCTCCGGGAACACTGAAGCTTTCTTT.

This clonotype appeared a few times. This rearrangement joins TRBV27 to TRBJ2-7; tentatively, D is TRBD2 (6 bases). CDR1 and CDR2 from the germline V gene are MNHEY and SMNVEV (reference sequence). This CDR3 is 14 amino acids long. Trimming stripped 4 bases from V and 1 base from J, with 11 bases between. The CDR3 spells CASSWAGKSYEQYF. The DNA of the CDR3 is TGTGCCAGCAGTTGGGCGGGGAAATCCTACGAGCAGTACTTC.

This sequence joins TRBV24-1 and TRBJ2-7; TRBD1 is a possible D gene (6 bases). The germline V gene has CDR1 KGHDR and CDR2 SFDVKD. The germline V and J ends were trimmed by 6 bases and 2 bases, with 7 bases remaining between them. This CDR3 spans 12 amino acids. The CDR3 reads CATSTGTYEQYF. For the CDR3, the DNA is TGTGCCACCAGTACAGGGACCTACGAGCAGTACTTC.

This clonotype was seen at least ten times. This chain joins TRBV5-6 and TRBJ2-7; TRBD2 matches at 8 bases. There are 14 residues in the CDR3. The V gene end was trimmed by 3 bases and the J gene end by 1 base; junction bases not matched to a gene: 3. CDR1 and CDR2 (germline): SGHDT, YYEEEE. The CDR3 DNA reads as TGTGCCAGCAGCTCCGCGGGAGGATCCTACGAGCAGTACTTC. The encoded protein is CASSSAGGSYEQYF.

In this sample, this clonotype turned up a few times. The chain employs TRBV20-1 and TRBJ2-1; 8 positions match TRBD2. The germline CDR1 and CDR2 sequences are DFQATT and SNEGSKA (reference sequence). The CDR3 length is 13 residues. CDR3 protein: CSPSGLVYNEQFF. Here the CDR3 DNA reads TGCAGCCCATCGGGACTAGTATACAATGAGCAGTTCTTC.